This T cell receptor beta chain was captured by sequencing in a study of blood T cells in healthy people across ages (dated by TCRdb to about 2015). Describing the broader study: Template switching captured roughly one uniquely barcoded TCR beta cDNA molecule per two T cells in model experiments. The donors were divided into four age groups: young (average around 15 years), middle-aged (approximately 41), aged (approximately 62) and long-lived (about 84). Two additional independent replicas of 1 million unique cDNA reads from the same blood draw were analyzed for two donors (one aged 18 to 30 and one aged 80 or older). To avoid experimental bias, donors of different ages were distributed randomly across sequencing lanes. To track age-related changes in TCR beta repertoire diversity, the study relied on deep sequencing normalized with unique cDNA molecular identifiers.

V loses 5 bases, J loses 8 bases, and the germline ends lie 12 bases apart. Reading from cysteine to phenylalanine, the CDR3 counts 12 amino acids. Only the CDR3 portion is preserved as DNA: 36 bases, with reading frame beginning at the first base. Library preparation employed 5' RACE. Sequencing took place on an Illumina HiSeq 2500. A second roughly 6 to 12 cycle PCR used a sample-barcoded 5' primer and a J-beta primer mix. A unique molecular identifier was introduced onto each TCR beta cDNA molecule by a template-switch 5' adaptor carrying 12 random nucleotides. Each sample yielded at least 2.5 million CDR3-containing paired-end reads. First-strand cDNA was synthesized from all RNA with the Mint cDNA synthesis kit, primed by a TRBC-specific oligonucleotide. Following uracil-DNA glycosylase treatment, a first 18-cycle PCR with universal primers M1SS and BC2_uni_R was performed on all cDNA. The paper's data handling went like this. Each sample was normalized by randomly selecting 1 million high-quality reads, each carrying a distinct molecular identifier. Instead of being binned into consensus sequences, reads with shared molecular identifiers were discarded. MiTCR, with a Q25 quality threshold and the strictest error-elimination algorithm, was used for CDR3 identification, clonotype clustering and error correction. A nonparametric unseen species model with Euler transformation was used to estimate lower-bound total TCR beta diversity. TCRdb reprocessed the public reads (quality trimming at Q25 with fastp, clone calling with MiXCR) and kept in-frame beta chains. Rows with a matching CDR3 protein are joined into one entry that keeps the most common DNA and genes. The V and J calls, along with clone size, are taken from TCRdb and not from the paper's own processing. In all, the sample holds about 1.6 million distinct CDR3 sequences, and around 36% of those were seen once. The ten largest account for about 11% of the sample.

The table lists this clonotype with a few counts. No cognate antigen has been identified for it. Per-base qualities were not stored, and no clone one base away is much larger. Study-level results and caveats: Because the CMV infection status of the donors was unknown, age-related changes in expanded clonotypes may potentially have been confounded. A strong correlation was found between observed TCR beta diversity and the percentage of naive T cells measured by flow cytometry. Compared with the aged group, the long-lived group had more naive CD4+ T cells, fewer expanded clones and increased TCR diversity, suggesting age selection. Observed TCR beta diversity per million T cells fell roughly linearly with age, and a significant reduction was already apparent by age about 38. Because profiling used bulk unsorted PBMCs, naive and antigen-experienced compartments could not be compared conclusively. Estimates of total diversity from one million sequenced T cells were regarded as lower bounds and underestimates.

The roughly 37 donors, aged about 6 to 95 years, were systemically healthy Caucasian individuals from Russia. Each donor gave ten milliliters of peripheral blood, collected into EDTA-treated Vacutainer tubes. Ficoll-Paque density-gradient centrifugation was used to isolate PBMCs, with at least 7 million per sample. Total RNA, at least 5 micrograms per sample, was extracted from PBMCs with Trizol reagent. For every donor, flow cytometry on a PBMC aliquot measured the percentage of naive CD45RAhigh/CD27high T cells. Sequencing used blood. The receptor was isolated from a woman aged 25 to 39 in good health. The rearrangement combines TRBV12-3 or TRBV12-4 with TRBJ1-1; a tentative D call is TRBD1 (5 bases match). The nucleotide sequence is TGTGCCAGCAGTCAGGGACTGCCCGAAGCTTTCTTT. It specifies CASSQGLPEAFF.